These 25 T cell receptor beta chains were all obtained from the same sample, sequenced in a study of T cells in Graves' hyperthyroidism and ophthalmopathy. From RNA transcripts, TCR beta CDR3 regions were amplified. An initial round of RT-PCR targeting the TCR CDR3 relied on the HTBI primer set. TCRdb itself ran the multiplex PCR reads through MiXCR, one entry per CDR3 protein. Counted here are roughly 500,000 distinct CDR3 sequences, approximately 48% occurring once; the ten biggest clones make up about two fifths. The sequencing sample was made of peripheral blood or thyroid tissue (not recorded which). All receptors come from an adult woman with Graves' disease, either hyperthyroidism or ophthalmopathy (not recorded which).

The gene calls are TRBV19 and TRBJ1-5, with 7 positions matching TRBD1. Germline lookup yields CDR1 LNHDA and CDR2 SQIVND (reference sequence). This CDR3 is built from 16 residues. Trimming at V came to 3 bases and at J to 6 bases, leaving 11 bases not matched to a gene. CDR3 nucleotide sequence: TGTGCCAGTAGTATCTCCCGGACAGGAAGAGGTCAGCCCCAGCATTTT. Translation: CASSISRTGRGQPQHF.

In its sample, this clonotype was seen a few times. The V and J genes are TRBV29-1 and TRBJ2-7, with TRBD1 as a possible D gene (6 bases). Trimming stripped 7 bases from V and 2 bases from J, with 9 bases between. The CDR3 length is 11 residues. The germline V gene encodes CDR1 SQVTM and CDR2 ANQGSEA. CDR3 sequence reads: CSEGDAYEQYF. For the CDR3, the DNA is TGCAGCGAGGGGGATGCCTACGAGCAGTACTTC.

This clonotype was observed many times. The J gene is TRBJ2-2, the V gene TRBV9; D remains ambiguous. Trimming removed 5 bases from V and 2 bases from J, with 10 bases in between. Germline V gene data show CDR1 as SGDLS and CDR2 as YYNGEE. CDR3 length equals 14 residues. The CDR3: CASSVPVNTGELFF. CDR3 sequence (DNA): TGTGCCAGCAGTGTCCCTGTTAACACCGGGGAGCTGTTTTTT.

The chain is built from TRBV11-2 and TRBJ2-7, with TRBD1 as a possible D gene (6 bases). Looked up from germline, CDR1 is SGHAT and CDR2 is FQNNGV. Trimming shortened V by 5 bases and J by 0 bases, and 17 bases separated the two germline ends. CDR3 length: 16 residues. The CDR3 sequence: CASSPTDSRYSYEQYF. The CDR3 bases are TGTGCCAGCAGCCCCACGGACAGTCGATACTCCTACGAGCAGTACTTC.

The chain combines TRBV7-2 with TRBJ1-6; D possibly corresponds to TRBD1 (6 bases). Germline assignment: CDR1 SGHTA and CDR2 FQGNSA. CDR3 length: 15 residues. V was trimmed by 5 bases and J by 9 bases, leaving 17 bases between them. The CDR3: CASSLTRGGASPLHF. CDR3 DNA sequence: TGTGCCAGCAGCCTTACGCGAGGGGGGGCTTCACCCCTCCACTTT.

The genes are TRBV12-3 or TRBV12-4 and TRBJ2-5; D is unresolved. This CDR3 is built from 18 residues. Trimming stripped 2 bases from V and 5 bases from J, with 24 bases between. The CDR3 here is CASSLRPGFYSNRETQYF. In DNA form, the CDR3 reads TGTGCCAGCAGTTTAAGGCCCGGCTTTTATTCGAATCGGGAGACCCAGTACTTC.

This clonotype has just one count. At one end the junction does not follow the germline gene, possibly because of a read error. This rearrangement joins TRBV12-3 or TRBV12-4 to TRBJ2-7; 7 bases match TRBD1. The CDR3 consists of 14 residues. Written as DNA, the CDR3 is TGTGCCATCAGTGAGCGAACAGGGGCCTACGAGCAGTACTTC. Protein sequence: CAISERTGAYEQYF.

This clonotype was seen only a few times. A read error may explain this, as a much larger clone is one base away. The V gene is TRBV6-1, the J gene TRBJ1-5; D is possibly TRBD1 (5 bases). This CDR3 region has 12 residues. With 4 bases removed from V and 5 bases from J, the gap between germline ends came to 6 bases. Germline V gene data show CDR1 as MNHNS and CDR2 as SASEGT. The CDR3 spells CASSVGDQPQHF. The CDR3 nucleotides are TGTGCCAGCAGTGTAGGGGATCAGCCCCAGCATTTT.

This clonotype was picked up a small number of times. The chain carries TRBV7-9 and TRBJ2-3, with 9 positions matching TRBD1. CDR3 length: 12 residues. The V segment lost 2 bases and the J segment 13 bases; nucleotides outside the gene matches: 4. Germline V CDR1 and CDR2: SEHNR, FQNEAQ (reference sequence). The CDR3, as DNA: TGTGCCAGCAGCTTATCCACAGGGGGCGAGTATTTT. Encoded protein: CASSLSTGGEYF.

Note on this clonotype: With a much larger clone just one base away, this may be a read error. This sequence joins TRBV9 and TRBJ2-7, with 10 bases identical to TRBD2. In germline, CDR1 is SGDLS, CDR2 YYNGEE. V trimming: 7 bases; J trimming: 3 bases; junction bases outside the gene matches: 10. The CDR3 sequence is 15 residues long. DNA for the CDR3: TGTGCCAGCGGTCCCCGGACTAGCGGCTTCTACGAGCAGTACTTC. Translation: CASGPRTSGFYEQYF.

V and J are TRBV10-3 and TRBJ1-1, with no clear D. Per germline, CDR1 ENHRY and CDR2 SYGVKD. This CDR3 has 13 amino acids. V was shortened by 8 bases and J by 0 bases, with 10 bases between the two germline ends. DNA of the CDR3: TGTGCCATCGAGGGTGACATGAACACTGAAGCTTTCTTT. It is translated as CAIEGDMNTEAFF.

Only one count was recorded for this clonotype. The J gene is TRBJ1-6, the V gene TRBV2; 9 bases align to TRBD1. This CDR3 region has 16 residues. Germline CDR1 and CDR2: SNHLY and FYNNEI. Losses at the gene ends were 3 bases for V and 11 bases for J; bases not matched to a gene: 11. The chain's CDR3 is CASSDVLTTGGAPLHF. DNA of the CDR3: TGTGCCAGCAGTGATGTGCTGACGACAGGGGGGGCACCCCTCCACTTT.

This chain links TRBV2 with TRBJ1-6; TRBD1 might be the D (5 bases). Trimming removed 6 bases from V and 7 bases from J, with 13 bases in between. Germline V gene lookup returns CDR1 SNHLY and CDR2 FYNNEI. The CDR3 length is 14 residues. CDR3 loop: CASRNRDSNSPLHF. DNA for the CDR3: TGTGCCAGCAGAAATCGGGACTCAAATTCACCCCTCCACTTT.

The table lists this clonotype with a count of one. The chain couples TRBV24-1 to TRBJ2-7, with D possibly TRBD2 on 5 matching bases. This CDR3 region has 14 residues. From germline, CDR1 is KGHDR and CDR2 SFDVKD. The V end lost 3 bases, the J end lost 3 bases, and 11 bases lay between the germline ends. The CDR3 loop reads CATSDNGGSYEQYF. Written as DNA, the CDR3 is TGTGCCACCAGTGATAACGGAGGCAGCTACGAGCAGTACTTC.

The V gene is TRBV15, the J gene TRBJ1-3; D not certain. The CDR3 spans 14 residues. V lost 0 bases and J 4 bases, leaving 7 bases between the germline ends. Germline V gene lookup returns CDR1 LNHNV and CDR2 YYDKDF (reference sequence). CDR3 in amino acids: CATSRDRVGNTIYF. In DNA form, the CDR3 reads TGTGCCACCAGCAGAGATCGGGTCGGAAACACCATATATTTT.

This clonotype was observed a few times. The J gene is TRBJ2-7, the V gene TRBV19; D not certain. The CDR3 has 11 amino acids. Trimming shortened V by 3 bases and J by 5 bases, and 5 bases separated the two germline ends. Germline V CDR1 and CDR2: LNHDA, SQIVND (reference sequence). CDR3 nucleotides: TGTGCCAGTAGTATCGAAGACGAGCAGTACTTC. Its protein product is CASSIEDEQYF.

The chain joins TRBV4-1 to TRBJ1-2; D gene ambiguous. CDR1 and CDR2 (germline): MGHRA, YSYEKL. The CDR3 spans 14 residues. Trimming pared 8 bases from V and 2 bases from J, leaving 15 bases between. CDR3 sequence reads: CASGWTGSNYGYTF. For the CDR3, the DNA is TGCGCCAGCGGCTGGACTGGATCGAACTATGGCTACACCTTC.

This clonotype was picked up many times. This chain joins TRBV10-3 and TRBJ2-7; D is unclear. The CDR3 contains 13 residues. Germline CDR1 and CDR2: ENHRY and SYGVKD. V was cut by 10 bases and J by 5 bases, with 18 bases left in between. The CDR3 spells CATLGIGPHEQYF. Here the CDR3 DNA reads TGTGCCACCCTGGGAATAGGTCCCCACGAGCAGTACTTC.

The chain recombines TRBV7-9 with TRBJ2-7; D not resolved. CDR3 length equals 13 residues. Per the germline V gene, CDR1 is SEHNR and CDR2 is FQNEAQ (reference sequence). Trimming left V 2 bases short and J 2 bases short, with 7 bases between. The CDR3 DNA reads as TGTGCCAGCAGCTTATTTGCCACCTACGAGCAGTACTTC. Translated, it gives CASSLFATYEQYF. The full variable domain, its missing parts supplied by reference TRBV7-9 and TRBJ2-7, is DTGVSQNPRHKITKRGQNVTFRCDPISEHNRLYWYRQTLGQGPEFLTYFQNEAQLEKSRLLSDRFSAERPKGSFSTLEIQRTEQGDSAMYLCASSLFATYEQYFGPGTRLTVT.

This clonotype showed up just a few times. This chain connects TRBV2 to TRBJ1-6; D gene unclear. CDR3 size: 14 residues. V dropped 7 bases and J dropped 8 bases, with 15 bases sitting between them. From germline, CDR1 is SNHLY and CDR2 FYNNEI. The CDR3 region is CASTRGRADSPLHF. The CDR3 bases are TGTGCCAGCACCCGTGGGAGGGCTGATTCACCCCTCCACTTT.

This chain links TRBV19 with TRBJ2-7; 11 bases map to TRBD1. The CDR3 sequence is 15 residues long. V shed 5 bases, J shed 1 base, and the junction held 4 bases outside the gene matches. Germline V gives CDR1 LNHDA, CDR2 SQIVND (reference sequence). CDR3 DNA sequence: TGTGCCAGTAGTGCGGGACAGGGGGGATCCTACGAGCAGTACTTC. It codes for CASSAGQGGSYEQYF.

This clonotype occurred once. This chain connects TRBV11-2 to TRBJ1-2; 10 bases map to TRBD1. CDR1 is SGHAT and CDR2 is FQNNGV in the germline V gene. V was pared by 4 bases and J by 12 bases, with 11 bases of the junction left unmatched. This CDR3 has 14 amino acids. CDR3 in DNA: TGTGCCAGCAGCTCCCCCGGGACAGGGGTGGGAAACACCTTC. Translating gives CASSSPGTGVGNTF.

The rearrangement joins TRBV30 to TRBJ1-1; D unresolved. V lost 3 bases and J 7 bases, leaving 9 bases between the germline ends. This CDR3 spans 11 amino acids. CDR1 and CDR2 from the germline V gene are GTSNPN and SVGIG (reference sequence). The chain's CDR3 is CAWRTAVEAFF. The CDR3 nucleotides are TGTGCCTGGAGGACGGCAGTTGAAGCTTTCTTT.

The chain links TRBV20-1 to TRBJ2-2, with 7 positions matching TRBD2. CDR3 length: 15 amino acids. The ends lost 1 base at V and 6 bases at J; junction bases unmatched: 8. The germline V gene encodes CDR1 DFQATT and CDR2 SNEGSKA (reference sequence). This chain's CDR3 is CSARVRGRLAGELFF. CDR3 in DNA: TGCAGTGCTAGAGTTCGCGGGAGATTGGCCGGGGAGCTGTTTTTT.

About this clonotype: Mismatch with germline at one junction end may stem from a read error. This CDR3 reads CASSEAGQGTGYTF. DNA for the CDR3: TGTGCCAGCAGTGAGGCAGGACAGGGAACGGGCTACACCTTC. This chain links TRBV10-2 with TRBJ1-2, with 8 bases fitting TRBD1. CDR1 is WSHSY and CDR2 is SAAADI in the germline V gene. This CDR3 region has 14 residues.